This entry concerns a single T cell receptor beta chain. Its antigen remains unidentified. The source of the sample is a study of brain T cells in children with intractable seizures. Overall study results and limits: Only CDR3 sequence similarity suggested viral specificity, without known HCMV serostatus. Clones missing pre-surgery may reflect undersampling of that blood sample.

Repertoires were generated with immunoSEQ multiplex PCR, while TCRdb's copy carries only in-frame clones and drops some. The table has tens of thousands of clones, about 92% seen once; the top ten hold under 2%. V dropped 5 bases and J dropped 4 bases, with 30 bases sitting between them. Germline V gene lookup returns CDR1 SQVTM and CDR2 ANQGSEA. The CDR3 runs 18 residues. The sequenced cases were selected for having the highest brain T cell transcript signatures. Before surgery, patients took at least one anti-epileptic drug. The input for sequencing was peripheral blood, taken at surgery. The J gene is TRBJ2-7, the V gene TRBV29-1; D is tentatively TRBD1 or TRBD2 (5 bases each). This receptor was taken from a boy less than two years old with tuberous sclerosis and intractable seizures. Here the CDR3 reads CSVSLRGTETPRGYEQYF. The CDR3 DNA sequence: TGCAGCGTTTCGTTACGTGGGACCGAAACCCCCCGGGGTTACGAGCAGTACTTC.